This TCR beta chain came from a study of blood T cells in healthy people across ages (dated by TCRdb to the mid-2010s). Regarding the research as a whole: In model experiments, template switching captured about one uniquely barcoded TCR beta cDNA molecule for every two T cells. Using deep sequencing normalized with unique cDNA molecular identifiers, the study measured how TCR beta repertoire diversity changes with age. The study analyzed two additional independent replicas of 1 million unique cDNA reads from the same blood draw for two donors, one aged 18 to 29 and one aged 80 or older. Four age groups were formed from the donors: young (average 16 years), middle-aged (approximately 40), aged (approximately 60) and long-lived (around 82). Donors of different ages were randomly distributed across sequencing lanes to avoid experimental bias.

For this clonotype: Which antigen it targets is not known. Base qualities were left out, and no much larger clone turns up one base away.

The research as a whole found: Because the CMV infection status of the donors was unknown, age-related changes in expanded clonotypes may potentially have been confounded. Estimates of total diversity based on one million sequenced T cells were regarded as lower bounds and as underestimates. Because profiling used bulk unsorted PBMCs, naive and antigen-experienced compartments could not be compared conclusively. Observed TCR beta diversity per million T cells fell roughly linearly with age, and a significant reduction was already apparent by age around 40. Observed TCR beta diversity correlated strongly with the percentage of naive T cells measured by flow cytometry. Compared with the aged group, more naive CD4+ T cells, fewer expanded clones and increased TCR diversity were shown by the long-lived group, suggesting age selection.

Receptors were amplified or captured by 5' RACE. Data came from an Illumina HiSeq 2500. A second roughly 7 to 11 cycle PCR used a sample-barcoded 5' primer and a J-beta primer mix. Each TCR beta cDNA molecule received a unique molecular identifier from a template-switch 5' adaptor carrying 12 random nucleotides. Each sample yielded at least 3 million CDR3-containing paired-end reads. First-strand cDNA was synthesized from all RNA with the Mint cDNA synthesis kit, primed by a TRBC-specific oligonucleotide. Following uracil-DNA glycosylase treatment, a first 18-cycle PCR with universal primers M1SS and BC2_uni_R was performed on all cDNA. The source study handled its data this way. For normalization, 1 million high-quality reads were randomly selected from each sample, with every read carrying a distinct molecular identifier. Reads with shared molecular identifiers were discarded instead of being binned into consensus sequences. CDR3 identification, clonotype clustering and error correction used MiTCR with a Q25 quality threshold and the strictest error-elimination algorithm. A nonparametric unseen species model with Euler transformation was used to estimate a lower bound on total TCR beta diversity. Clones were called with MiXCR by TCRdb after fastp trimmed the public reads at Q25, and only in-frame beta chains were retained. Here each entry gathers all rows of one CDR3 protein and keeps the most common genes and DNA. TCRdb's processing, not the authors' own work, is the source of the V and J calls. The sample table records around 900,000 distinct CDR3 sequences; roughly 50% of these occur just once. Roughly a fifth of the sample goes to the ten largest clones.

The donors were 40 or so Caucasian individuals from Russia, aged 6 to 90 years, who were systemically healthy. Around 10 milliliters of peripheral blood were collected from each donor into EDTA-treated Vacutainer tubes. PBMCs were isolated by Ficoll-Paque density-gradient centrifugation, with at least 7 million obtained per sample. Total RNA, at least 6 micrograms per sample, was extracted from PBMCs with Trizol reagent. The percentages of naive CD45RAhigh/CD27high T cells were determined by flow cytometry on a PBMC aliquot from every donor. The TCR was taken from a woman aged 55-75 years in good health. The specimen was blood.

The CDR3: CSARVFQDQETQYF. The DNA sequence is as follows: TGCAGTGCTAGAGTTTTCCAGGACCAAGAGACCCAGTACTTC. Recombination linked TRBV20-1 to TRBJ2-7, with no reliable assignment of the D segment. With the DNA end fitting TRBJ2-5 better, the J assignment may be wrong. CDR1 is given as DFQATT and CDR2 as SNEGSKA, both from the germline V gene (reference sequence). The CDR3 covers 14 residues, taking in both the cysteine and the phenylalanine. The sequence is cut down to CDR3 DNA, 42 bases in frame from base 1.